A single sample is the source of the 28 T cell receptor beta chains below, sequenced in a study of CD4 T cells in relation to SARS-CoV-2 and coronaviruses. These receptors are not linked to any known antigen. Before the COVID-19 pandemic, during about 2011-2019, CD4+ T cells were taken from unexposed donors. Isolation of CD4+ T cells took place after about 9 days in culture. Clones were read by immunoSEQ multiplex PCR, and TCRdb kept only the in-frame ones, dropping some. The sample records under 25,000 clones, 77% being singletons. The specimen sequenced was CD4+ T cells from PBMCs, cultured in vitro. The receptors originated from a human donor in good health.

V and J are TRBV15 and TRBJ2-4; D could derive from TRBD1 or TRBD2 (6 bases each). Germline V lookup: CDR1 LNHNV, CDR2 YYDKDF (reference sequence). V was cut by 2 bases and J by 8 bases, with 16 bases left in between. The CDR3 is 15 residues long. The CDR3 protein is CATSRLNREVDIQYF. CDR3 nucleotides: TGTGCCACCAGCAGACTAAACAGGGAGGTGGACATTCAGTACTTC.

The table lists this clone with a few counts. The chain links TRBV27 to TRBJ1-6; 10 nucleotides agree with TRBD1. V lost 4 bases and J lost 7; bases outside the gene matches: 4. The CDR3 is made up of 15 amino acids. Germline CDR1 MNHEY, CDR2 SMNVEV (reference sequence). The CDR3 loop reads CASSSTGGVNSPLHF. CDR3 DNA: TGTGCCAGCAGTTCGACAGGGGGCGTGAATTCACCCCTCCACTTT.

This chain links TRBV19 with TRBJ2-3, with 14 positions matching TRBD2. The CDR3 is 16 residues long. Germline trimming cut 5 bases from V and 2 bases from J; bases unmatched to any gene: 3. CDR1 LNHDA and CDR2 SQIVND come from the germline V gene (reference sequence). CDR3 protein: CASSETSGRVTDTQYF. CDR3 nucleotide sequence: TGTGCCAGTAGTGAGACTAGCGGGAGGGTCACAGATACGCAGTATTTT.

The V gene is TRBV4-1, the J gene TRBJ1-2, with a weak D call TRBD1 (6 bases). Trimming cost V 0 bases and J 5 bases, with 13 bases left between them. This CDR3 comprises 15 residues. Germline V gene lookup returns CDR1 MGHRA and CDR2 YSYEKL. CDR3 sequence: CASSQDRGEGYGYTF. CDR3 in DNA: TGCGCCAGCAGCCAAGACAGGGGAGAAGGGTATGGCTACACCTTC.

This clone was detected only once. The chain couples TRBV20-1 to TRBJ1-3; 7 nucleotides agree with TRBD1. CDR1 DFQATT and CDR2 SNEGSKA come from the germline V gene (reference sequence). The CDR3 is 13 residues long. V shed 3 bases, J shed 6 bases, and the junction held 5 bases outside the gene matches. DNA for the CDR3: TGCAGTGCTAGTGGGACAGAGCAAAACACCATATATTTT. It codes for CSASGTEQNTIYF.

This clone is a singleton in its sample. The chain carries TRBV6-1 and TRBJ2-4; TRBD1 matches 9 bases. Per the germline V gene, CDR1 is MNHNS and CDR2 is SASEGT. The V gene end was trimmed by 0 bases and the J gene end by 3 bases; junction bases not matched to a gene: 12. The CDR3 is 19 residues long. CDR3: CASSEAGADRGLYKNIQYF. The CDR3 nucleotides are TGTGCCAGCAGTGAAGCGGGGGCGGACAGGGGATTGTACAAAAACATTCAGTACTTC.

The chain combines TRBV4-1 with TRBJ2-7; 8 bases agree with TRBD2. Unmatched junction bases numbered 3, after V lost 2 bases and J lost 0 bases. Germline V gene lookup returns CDR1 MGHRA and CDR2 YSYEKL. The CDR3 totals 15 residues. The CDR3 coding sequence is TGCGCCAGCAGCCAACCTACTAGCGGCTCCTACGAGCAGTACTTC. Its protein product is CASSQPTSGSYEQYF.

The chain joins TRBV6-4 to TRBJ2-2, with D uncertain. Between the trimmed V and J ends, which lost 7 bases and 4 bases, there was a span of 13 bases. The germline V gene encodes CDR1 MRHNA and CDR2 SNTAGT. The CDR3 extends over 14 amino acids. In nucleotides, the CDR3 is TGTGCCAGCAAGGAAGAGACCACCACCGGGGAGCTGTTTTTT. Protein sequence: CASKEETTTGELFF.

V and J are TRBV30 and TRBJ1-6; unclear D gene. The CDR3 is 11 residues long. CDR1 and CDR2 from the germline V gene are GTSNPN and SVGIG (reference sequence). The V gene lost 3 bases and the J gene lost 8 bases, with 5 bases spanning the gap. The CDR3 loop reads CAWSSDSPLHF. Here the CDR3 DNA reads TGTGCCTGGAGCTCAGATTCACCCCTCCACTTT.

This clone was detected only once. The rearrangement joins TRBV7-8 to TRBJ1-2; a possible D gene is TRBD1 (6 bases). The CDR3 has 17 residues. V lost 5 bases to trimming and J lost 7 bases, with 26 bases between them. The germline V gene has CDR1 SGHVS and CDR2 FQNEAQ. CDR3 DNA sequence: TGTGCCAGCAGCCCTGACCGCAACAGGGATCGAGCGGGTGGCTACACCTTC. Protein product: CASSPDRNRDRAGGYTF.

The CDR3, as DNA: TGTGCCACCAGTGATTTGGGACAGGGGGGGACCTATGGCTACACCTTC. Protein: CATSDLGQGGTYGYTF. The chain links TRBV24-1 to TRBJ1-2, with 10 bases that match TRBD1. The J segment lost 4 bases and the V segment lost 0 bases, leaving 4 bases of the junction unmatched. Germline CDR1 reads KGHDR; CDR2 reads SFDVKD. The CDR3 length is 16 residues.

The V and J genes are TRBV7-8 and TRBJ2-3, with 8 bases lining up with TRBD2. Germline assignment: CDR1 SGHVS and CDR2 FQNEAQ. CDR3 size: 15 residues. V lost 3 bases to trimming and J lost 4 bases; unmatched junction nucleotides: 6. CDR3 sequence reads: CASSFGAGAADTQYF. The CDR3, as DNA: TGTGCCAGCAGCTTCGGAGCGGGGGCTGCAGATACGCAGTATTTT.

V gene TRBV5-1 combines with J gene TRBJ2-5; D is possibly TRBD1 (6 bases). The germline V gene has CDR1 SGHRS and CDR2 YFSETQ. Trimming stripped 4 bases from V and 5 bases from J, with 15 bases between. This CDR3 region has 14 residues. CDR3 loop: CASSPAGVRETQYF. Here the CDR3 DNA reads TGCGCCAGCAGCCCAGCAGGGGTGAGGGAGACCCAGTACTTC.

The chain couples TRBV18 to TRBJ1-1; tentatively, D is TRBD1 (6 bases). This CDR3 region has 14 residues. V lost 0 bases, J lost 1 base, and 6 bases lay in between. CDR1 is KGHSH and CDR2 is LQKENI in the germline V gene. The CDR3 sequence: CASSPPGQNTEAFF. CDR3 nucleotides: TGTGCCAGCTCACCACCGGGACAGAACACTGAAGCTTTCTTT.

This chain joins TRBV14 and TRBJ1-2; D is possibly TRBD1 (6 bases). This CDR3 has 15 residues. V shed 4 bases and J shed 8 bases, with 20 bases lying between them. Germline V gene sequence: CDR1 SGHDN, CDR2 FVKESK. CDR3 region: CASSPGARLSVGYTF. The CDR3 nucleotides read TGTGCCAGCAGCCCGGGGGCGCGGCTTAGCGTAGGCTACACCTTC.

The genes are TRBV5-4 and TRBJ2-5; D is perhaps TRBD1 (5 bases). In germline, CDR1 is SGHNT, CDR2 YYREEE (reference sequence). The CDR3 length is 14 residues. The V end was cut by 2 bases, the J end by 3 bases, with 11 bases between. In DNA, the CDR3 is TGTGCCAGCAGCTTTCAGGACACAAAAGAGACCCAGTACTTC. Translating gives CASSFQDTKETQYF.

This clone was counted a single time. The chain carries TRBV2 and TRBJ2-7; TRBD1 matches 8 bases. The CDR3 has 12 residues. V lost 6 bases to trimming and J lost 13 bases; unmatched junction nucleotides: 11. Germline CDR1 reads SNHLY; CDR2 reads FYNNEI. The CDR3 DNA reads as TGTGCCAGCAGGGCGGACAGGGTGGTGATTTACTTC. It translates to CASRADRVVIYF.

The V and J genes are TRBV29-1 and TRBJ1-1, with 9 nucleotides matching TRBD1. The V gene's germline CDR1 is SQVTM and CDR2 ANQGSEA. Germline trimming cut 3 bases from V and 3 bases from J; bases unmatched to any gene: 2. The CDR3 runs to 13 residues. In DNA form, the CDR3 reads TGCAGCGTTGACCGGGACAGGGACACTGAAGCTTTCTTT. It codes for CSVDRDRDTEAFF.

The chain is built from TRBV4-1 and TRBJ2-3; 8 bases align to TRBD2. Germline trimming cut 0 bases from V and 1 base from J; bases unmatched to any gene: 6. Germline V gene sequence: CDR1 MGHRA, CDR2 YSYEKL. CDR3 length equals 17 residues. CDR3 protein: CASSQDERGRGTDTQYF. CDR3 nucleotides: TGCGCCAGCAGCCAAGATGAGCGGGGGAGGGGCACAGATACGCAGTATTTT.

The chain carries TRBV15 and TRBJ2-7; 7 bases line up with TRBD1. V gave up 3 bases and J gave up 3 bases; unmatched junction bases: 8. The CDR3 is 15 amino acids. The germline CDR1 and CDR2 sequences are LNHNV and YYDKDF (reference sequence). The CDR3 spells CATSSIGGISYEQYF. The CDR3 nucleotides are TGTGCCACCAGCAGTATAGGGGGCATTAGCTACGAGCAGTACTTC. Drawing the rest from reference TRBV15 and TRBJ2-7, the complete variable domain is DAMVIQNPRYQVTQFGKPVTLSCSQTLNHNVMYWYQQKSSQAPKLLFHYYDKDFNNEADTPDNFQSRRPNTSFCFLDIRSPGLGDTAMYLCATSSIGGISYEQYFGPGTRLTVT.

CDR3 sequence: CASSLLSGGYEQYF. DNA for the CDR3: TGTGCCAGCAGCTTACTCAGCGGGGGCTACGAGCAGTACTTC. V gene TRBV7-2 combines with J gene TRBJ2-7; 8 bases align to TRBD2. Germline CDR1 and CDR2: SGHTA and FQGNSA. The CDR3 has 14 amino acids. The V segment lost 2 bases and the J segment 3 bases; nucleotides outside the gene matches: 3.

This CDR3 is CATSPLGSSYYNSPLHF. CDR3 coding DNA: TGTGCCACATCGCCGCTCGGCAGTTCATATTATAATTCACCCCTCCACTTT. The chain employs TRBV19 and TRBJ1-6; D is undetermined. Germline loops: CDR1 LNHDA, CDR2 SQIVND (reference sequence). CDR3 length equals 17 residues. The ends were cut back, 10 bases at V and 4 bases at J, with 23 bases in the middle.

The chain carries TRBV5-1 and TRBJ1-3; D is ambiguous. Germline V gene sequence: CDR1 SGHRS, CDR2 YFSETQ. The V end was cut by 6 bases, the J end by 4 bases, with 14 bases between. The CDR3 extends over 14 amino acids. CDR3: CASKLGSEGNTIYF. CDR3 coding DNA: TGCGCCAGCAAGCTAGGGTCCGAGGGAAACACCATATATTTT.

This chain links TRBV6-5 with TRBJ2-7, with 7 nucleotides matching TRBD1. The CDR3 totals 14 residues. CDR1 MNHEY and CDR2 SVGAGI come from the germline V gene. V was pared by 6 bases and J by 7 bases, with 12 bases of the junction left unmatched. The CDR3 DNA reads TGTGCCAGCAGGCGACAGGGCCCCTCTGTAGAGCAGTACTTC. This sequence encodes CASRRQGPSVEQYF.

This sequence joins TRBV12-3 or TRBV12-4 and TRBJ2-2, with D unclear. V dropped 6 bases and J dropped 3 bases, with 8 bases sitting between them. The CDR3 consists of 13 residues. This CDR3 is CASRQVYTGELFF. As DNA, the CDR3 is TGTGCCAGCAGGCAGGTTTACACCGGGGAGCTGTTTTTT.

The CDR3 nucleotides are TGTGCCACCAGAATCAGCTCTGGGGCCAACGTCCTGACTTTC. Translation gives CATRISSGANVLTF. This chain connects TRBV15 to TRBJ2-6; D unclear. Between the trimmed V and J ends, which lost 6 bases and 0 bases, there was a span of 6 bases. Germline V CDR1 and CDR2: LNHNV, YYDKDF (reference sequence). This CDR3 spans 14 amino acids. Variable domain in full (rest from reference TRBV15 and TRBJ2-6): DAMVIQNPRYQVTQFGKPVTLSCSQTLNHNVMYWYQQKSSQAPKLLFHYYDKDFNNEADTPDNFQSRRPNTSFCFLDIRSPGLGDTAMYLCATRISSGANVLTFGAGSRLTVL.

The chain links TRBV4-2 to TRBJ2-3, with a possible D match to TRBD2 (5 bases). Germline CDR1 reads LGHNA; CDR2 reads YNFKEQ. V was pared by 0 bases and J by 11 bases, with 15 bases between. CDR3 length equals 14 residues. The CDR3 loop is CASSQDILASRQYF. The CDR3 bases are TGTGCCAGCAGCCAAGATATTCTAGCTAGCAGGCAGTATTTT.

This clone was counted between two and nine times. This chain's CDR3 is CASSHFLAGGNEQFF. The CDR3 coding sequence is TGTGCCAGCAGCCATTTTCTAGCGGGAGGCAATGAGCAGTTCTTC. The chain links TRBV5-6 to TRBJ2-1; 11 bases are a match to TRBD2. Germline loops: CDR1 SGHDT, CDR2 YYEEEE. CDR3 length: 15 amino acids. V shed 4 bases, J shed 6 bases, and the junction held 6 bases outside the gene matches.